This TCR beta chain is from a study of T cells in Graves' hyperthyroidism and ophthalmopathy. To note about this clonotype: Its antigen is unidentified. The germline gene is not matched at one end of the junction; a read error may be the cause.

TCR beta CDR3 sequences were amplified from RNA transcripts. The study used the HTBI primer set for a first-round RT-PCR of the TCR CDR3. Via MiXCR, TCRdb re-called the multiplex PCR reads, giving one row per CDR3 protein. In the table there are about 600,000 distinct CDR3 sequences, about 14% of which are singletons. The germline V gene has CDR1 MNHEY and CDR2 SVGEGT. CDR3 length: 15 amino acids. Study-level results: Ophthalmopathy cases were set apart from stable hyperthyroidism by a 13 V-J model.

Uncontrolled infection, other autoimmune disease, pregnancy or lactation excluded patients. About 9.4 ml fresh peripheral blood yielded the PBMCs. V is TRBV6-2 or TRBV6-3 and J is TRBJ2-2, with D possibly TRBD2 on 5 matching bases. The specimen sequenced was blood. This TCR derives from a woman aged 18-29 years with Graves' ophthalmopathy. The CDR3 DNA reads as TGTGCTAGCAGTTACGGGCACTCCTCCACCGGGGAGCTGCTTTTT. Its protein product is CASSYGHSSTGELLF.